These 32 T cell receptor beta chains came from one sample sequenced in a study of blood T cell repertoires in COVID-19. Here immunoSEQ multiplex PCR was the method, and the copy in TCRdb shows in-frame clones only, minus some. The repertoire includes 200,000 to 300,000 clones, approximately 91% of them detected once, and 2% to 3% sits in the top ten. The sequenced sample was peripheral blood. These receptors were collected from a person between 18 and 30 years old with COVID-19, enrolled during active disease.

The V gene is TRBV5-1, the J gene TRBJ2-1; 8 positions agree with TRBD1. This CDR3 region has 14 residues. The V gene end was trimmed by 3 bases and the J gene end by 8 bases; junction bases not matched to a gene: 7. CDR1 and CDR2 from the germline V gene are SGHRS and YFSETQ. The CDR3 spells CASSSRDRWDEQFF. The CDR3 nucleotides read TGCGCCAGCAGCTCCCGGGACAGGTGGGATGAGCAGTTCTTC.

The J gene is TRBJ2-3, the V gene TRBV13; possible D gene TRBD1, 5 bases. CDR3 size: 14 residues. V shed 0 bases and J shed 1 base, with 5 bases lying between them. Germline V CDR1 and CDR2: PRHDT, FYEKMQ (reference sequence). The CDR3 here is CASSLGQGTDTQYF. CDR3 sequence (DNA): TGTGCCAGCAGCTTAGGACAGGGCACAGATACGCAGTATTTT.

CDR3 in amino acids: CASSYRENQPQHF. DNA for the CDR3: TGTGCCAGCAGTTACAGGGAGAATCAGCCCCAGCATTTT. V gene TRBV27 combines with J gene TRBJ1-5; D is possibly TRBD1 (6 bases). Between the trimmed V and J ends, which lost 4 bases and 4 bases, there was a span of 8 bases. The CDR3 consists of 13 residues. Germline V gene sequence: CDR1 MNHEY, CDR2 SMNVEV (reference sequence).

The chain uses TRBV29-1 and TRBJ2-2; 9 bases line up with TRBD1. The CDR3 has 13 residues. In germline, CDR1 is SQVTM, CDR2 ANQGSEA. V shed 5 bases, J shed 5 bases, and the junction held 3 bases outside the gene matches. This CDR3 reads CSVSGQGTGELFF. CDR3 sequence (DNA): TGCAGCGTTTCAGGACAGGGGACCGGGGAGCTGTTTTTT.

CDR3 sequence reads: CASFGGGLGRYEQYF. The CDR3, as DNA: TGTGCCAGCTTTGGGGGCGGCCTCGGGCGCTACGAGCAGTACTTC. The rearrangement uses TRBV28 and TRBJ2-7; tentatively, D is TRBD1 (6 bases). This CDR3 is 15 amino acids long. V lost 8 bases and J lost 3, with 20 bases in between. Per germline, CDR1 MDHEN and CDR2 SYDVKM. Drawing the rest from reference TRBV28 and TRBJ2-7, the complete variable domain is DVKVTQSSRYLVKRTGEKVFLECVQDMDHENMFWYRQDPGLGLRLIYFSYDVKMKEKGDIPEGYSVSREKKERFSLILESASTNQTSMYLCASFGGGLGRYEQYFGPGTRLTVT.

J is TRBJ2-2 and V is TRBV27, with TRBD2 matching 7 bases. After removal of 3 bases from V and 7 bases from J, the junction contained 2 bases not matched to a gene. The germline V gene has CDR1 MNHEY and CDR2 SMNVEV (reference sequence). This CDR3 region has 13 residues. The CDR3 bases are TGTGCCAGCAGTTTGGGAGGGATCGGGGAGCTGTTTTTT. Amino acid sequence: CASSLGGIGELFF.

This sequence joins TRBV6-4 and TRBJ2-1; D is ambiguous. Per germline, CDR1 MRHNA and CDR2 SNTAGT. Trimming stripped 5 bases from V and 6 bases from J, with 17 bases between. This CDR3 is 15 amino acids long. The CDR3 sequence: CASSKSQEVSNEQFF. For the CDR3, the DNA is TGTGCCAGCAGTAAATCTCAAGAGGTGAGCAATGAGCAGTTCTTC.

The rearrangement uses TRBV24-1 and TRBJ2-1; TRBD2 agrees at 9 bases. V was pared by 1 base and J by 4 bases, with 4 bases of the junction left unmatched. CDR1 and CDR2 (germline): KGHDR, SFDVKD. CDR3 length: 16 residues. CDR3 sequence: CATSDFASGEYNEQFF. The DNA of the CDR3 is TGTGCCACCAGTGATTTTGCTAGCGGGGAATACAATGAGCAGTTCTTC.

In regard to this clone: This sample includes further DNA sequences coding for the same CDR3. The chain carries TRBV11-2 and TRBJ1-1, with 8 bases fitting TRBD1. V was pared by 5 bases and J by 1 base, with 3 bases of the junction left unmatched. The CDR3 has 14 amino acids. Germline V gene lookup returns CDR1 SGHAT and CDR2 FQNNGV. The CDR3 DNA is TGTGCCAGCAGCGAAGGACAGGGGAACACTGAAGCTTTCTTT. This encodes CASSEGQGNTEAFF.

The chain links TRBV19 to TRBJ1-1; D may be TRBD1 (5 bases). The CDR3 spans 15 residues. V shed 6 bases and J shed 6 bases, with 20 bases lying between them. Looked up from germline, CDR1 is LNHDA and CDR2 is SQIVND (reference sequence). The CDR3 loop reads CASRPAPPDKAEAFF. CDR3 DNA sequence: TGTGCCAGTAGGCCCGCCCCCCCGGACAAAGCTGAAGCTTTCTTT.

The rearrangement joins TRBV2 to TRBJ2-7, with D maybe TRBD2 (7 bases). The germline V gene encodes CDR1 SNHLY and CDR2 FYNNEI. Trimming removed 10 bases from V and 3 bases from J, with 28 bases in between. The CDR3 length is 17 residues. This CDR3 is CATGPGLWRGLGYEQYF. CDR3 nucleotides: TGTGCCACGGGCCCGGGGTTGTGGCGGGGGCTTGGCTACGAGCAGTACTTC.

The rearrangement links TRBV4-3 to TRBJ2-5; D is perhaps TRBD1 (6 bases). In germline, CDR1 is LGHNA, CDR2 YSLEER. The CDR3 extends over 15 amino acids. Trimming left V 4 bases short and J 7 bases short, with 19 bases between. CDR3 sequence (DNA): TGCGCCAGCAGCCCCGGGACACGGGGAATAGCGACCCAGTACTTC. Protein: CASSPGTRGIATQYF.

This clone appeared a single time. The rearrangement links TRBV15 to TRBJ2-2, with TRBD1 matching over 9 bases. The CDR3 contains 15 residues. Germline CDR1 and CDR2: LNHNV and YYDKDF (reference sequence). Trimming removed 0 bases from V and 6 bases from J; junction bases left unmatched: 2. CDR3 loop: CATSRETGGSGELFF. The CDR3 DNA reads as TGTGCCACCAGCAGAGAAACAGGGGGCTCCGGGGAGCTGTTTTTT.

The gene calls are TRBV6-2 or TRBV6-3 and TRBJ2-7, with D uncertain. The CDR3 sequence is 12 residues long. Germline V gene data show CDR1 as MNHEY and CDR2 as SVGEGT. V shed 5 bases and J shed 2 bases, with 7 bases lying between them. CDR3 DNA sequence: TGTGCCAGCAGTCCCAACACCTACGAGCAGTACTTC. It translates to CASSPNTYEQYF.

The J gene is TRBJ1-2, the V gene TRBV5-4; a possible D gene is TRBD1 (6 bases). This CDR3 spans 12 amino acids. The V end lost 9 bases, the J end lost 6 bases, and 15 bases lay between the germline ends. Germline values: CDR1 SGHNT, CDR2 YYREEE (reference sequence). CDR3 sequence: CATRTEGDGYTF. CDR3 DNA: TGTGCCACCCGGACAGAAGGGGATGGCTACACCTTC.

The V and J genes are TRBV10-3 and TRBJ1-5; 7 bases map to TRBD1. Losses at the gene ends were 0 bases for V and 5 bases for J; bases not matched to a gene: 4. The CDR3 contains 15 residues. Looked up from germline, CDR1 is ENHRY and CDR2 is SYGVKD. The CDR3 protein is CAISESFTGDQPQHF. The DNA of the CDR3 is TGTGCCATCAGTGAGTCTTTTACAGGGGATCAGCCCCAGCATTTT.

V and J are TRBV4-1 and TRBJ2-7, with 7 bases fitting TRBD2. Germline-derived CDR1 and CDR2 are MGHRA and YSYEKL. Trimming took 5 bases from V and 2 from J; bases not matched to a gene: 12. CDR3 length: 16 amino acids. The CDR3 loop reads CASSDSTAGLPYEQYF. Here the CDR3 DNA reads TGCGCCAGCAGCGATTCAACAGCGGGACTTCCCTACGAGCAGTACTTC.

The chain joins TRBV5-1 to TRBJ2-1, with 8 nucleotides matching TRBD2. V was clipped by 7 bases and J by 1 base; unmatched bases: 7. The germline CDR1 and CDR2 sequences are SGHRS and YFSETQ. CDR3 size: 15 residues. CDR3 sequence (DNA): TGCGCCAGCGCGAAACTAGCGGTTTCCTACAATGAGCAGTTCTTC. It codes for CASAKLAVSYNEQFF.

The chain is built from TRBV19 and TRBJ2-7, with a possible D match to TRBD1 (6 bases). CDR3 size: 13 residues. CDR1 and CDR2 from the germline V gene are LNHDA and SQIVND (reference sequence). The germline V and J ends were trimmed by 6 bases and 3 bases, with 12 bases remaining between them. This CDR3 is CASSPTGIYEQYF. CDR3 DNA sequence: TGTGCCAGTAGCCCTACAGGGATCTACGAGCAGTACTTC.

The chain carries TRBV28 and TRBJ2-1; TRBD2 is a possible D gene (6 bases). Germline CDR1 is MDHEN and CDR2 is SYDVKM. Trimming cost V 6 bases and J 0 bases, with 24 bases left between them. CDR3 size: 19 residues. CDR3 protein: CASSLYMLAGSRSYNEQFF. As DNA, the CDR3 is TGTGCCAGCAGCCTCTATATGCTGGCCGGGAGTCGCTCCTACAATGAGCAGTTCTTC. Filled out from reference TRBV28 and TRBJ2-1, the complete variable domain reads DVKVTQSSRYLVKRTGEKVFLECVQDMDHENMFWYRQDPGLGLRLIYFSYDVKMKEKGDIPEGYSVSREKKERFSLILESASTNQTSMYLCASSLYMLAGSRSYNEQFFGPGTRLTVL.

The chain employs TRBV7-9 and TRBJ1-1; possible D gene TRBD1, 5 bases. The CDR3 is made up of 13 amino acids. The V end lost 3 bases, the J end lost 7 bases, and 12 bases lay between the germline ends. The V gene's germline CDR1 is SEHNR and CDR2 FQNEAQ (reference sequence). CDR3 amino acids: CASSFSPDSEAFF. In DNA, the CDR3 is TGTGCCAGCAGCTTCTCTCCCGACAGTGAAGCTTTCTTT.

This chain joins TRBV9 and TRBJ2-2; 7 bases are shared with TRBD1. The CDR3 extends over 17 amino acids. Germline-derived CDR1 and CDR2 are SGDLS and YYNGEE. Germline trimming cut 1 base from V and 2 bases from J; bases unmatched to any gene: 8. The CDR3 spells CASSVTVQGVNTGELFF. In DNA, the CDR3 is TGTGCCAGCAGCGTAACGGTCCAGGGGGTAAACACCGGGGAGCTGTTTTTT.

The chain uses TRBV15 and TRBJ2-1; D gene uncertain. The germline V and J ends were trimmed by 5 bases and 9 bases, with 11 bases remaining between them. Germline V lookup: CDR1 LNHNV, CDR2 YYDKDF (reference sequence). This CDR3 is 12 amino acids long. CDR3 residues: CATSPLGGEQFF. Written as DNA, the CDR3 is TGTGCCACCAGCCCGCTCGGTGGTGAGCAGTTCTTC.

The genes are TRBV6-5 and TRBJ2-7, with D possibly TRBD2 on 6 matching bases. Trimming pared 8 bases from V and 5 bases from J, leaving 16 bases between. The CDR3 is made up of 13 amino acids. Germline V gene lookup returns CDR1 MNHEY and CDR2 SVGAGI. CDR3 sequence: CASSGSGQDEQYF. CDR3 nucleotide sequence: TGTGCCAGCTCAGGTAGCGGTCAGGACGAGCAGTACTTC.

The chain carries TRBV5-6 and TRBJ2-7; D not resolved. The CDR3 extends over 14 amino acids. Germline lookup yields CDR1 SGHDT and CDR2 YYEEEE. Trimming left V 3 bases short and J 4 bases short, with 14 bases between. CDR3 loop: CASSYDWSQYEQYF. The CDR3, as DNA: TGTGCCAGCAGCTATGACTGGTCTCAATACGAGCAGTACTTC.

V usage is TRBV18 and J usage is TRBJ1-1; 7 bases are shared with TRBD1. The J segment lost 0 bases and the V segment lost 2 bases, leaving 3 bases of the junction unmatched. CDR1 is KGHSH and CDR2 is LQKENI in the germline V gene. The CDR3 consists of 15 residues. CDR3 in DNA: TGTGCCAGCTCACCATCACAGGGGATGAACACTGAAGCTTTCTTT. Amino acid sequence: CASSPSQGMNTEAFF.

This sequence joins TRBV19 and TRBJ1-6; 7 nucleotides agree with TRBD1. Germline CDR1 reads LNHDA; CDR2 reads SQIVND (reference sequence). The J segment lost 9 bases and the V segment lost 5 bases, leaving 4 bases of the junction unmatched. There are 13 residues in the CDR3. The CDR3 coding sequence is TGTGCCAGTAGTGTTGACAGGGCTTCACCCCTCCACTTT. Encoded protein: CASSVDRASPLHF.

The chain employs TRBV7-8 and TRBJ2-1; 7 positions match TRBD2. The J segment lost 7 bases and the V segment lost 5 bases, leaving 14 bases of the junction unmatched. CDR3 length: 16 amino acids. CDR1 SGHVS and CDR2 FQNEAQ come from the germline V gene. CDR3 sequence: CASSQLRDYSMNEQFF. CDR3 coding DNA: TGTGCCAGCAGCCAACTACGGGACTACTCAATGAATGAGCAGTTCTTC.

The chain carries TRBV9 and TRBJ2-2; 11 bases fit TRBD1. Per germline, CDR1 SGDLS and CDR2 YYNGEE. This CDR3 contains 16 residues. V was clipped by 2 bases and J by 7 bases; unmatched bases: 7. The CDR3 DNA is TGTGCCAGCAGCGTCACTGGACAGGGGGCCGGCGGGGAGCTGTTTTTT. Translating it yields CASSVTGQGAGGELFF. The complete variable domain, with remaining parts taken from reference TRBV9 and TRBJ2-2, reads DSGVTQTPKHLITATGQRVTLRCSPRSGDLSVYWYQQSLDQGLQFLIQYYNGEERAKGNILERFSAQQFPDLHSELNLSSLELGDSALYFCASSVTGQGAGGELFFGEGSRLTVL.

This chain uses TRBV27 with TRBJ2-7; no firm D call. The CDR3 contains 14 residues. CDR1 is MNHEY and CDR2 is SMNVEV in the germline V gene (reference sequence). V shed 7 bases and J shed 1 base, with 14 bases lying between them. CDR3 nucleotide sequence: TGTGCCAGCACCACTAATACCGGGTCCTACGAGCAGTACTTC. The encoded protein is CASTTNTGSYEQYF.

CDR3 amino acids: CASSSPTIYEQYF. CDR3 nucleotide sequence: TGTGCCAGCAGTTCACCTACCATTTACGAGCAGTACTTC. The V gene is TRBV27, the J gene TRBJ2-7; D is undetermined. Germline V gene lookup returns CDR1 MNHEY and CDR2 SMNVEV (reference sequence). Trimming removed 4 bases from V and 4 bases from J, with 11 bases in between. This CDR3 is 13 amino acids long.

With respect to this clone: Other nucleotide sequences in the sample specify the same CDR3. The chain links TRBV28 to TRBJ2-5, with 9 bases matching TRBD2. This CDR3 spans 13 amino acids. The V gene end was trimmed by 2 bases and the J gene end by 5 bases; junction bases not matched to a gene: 0. Germline V gene data show CDR1 as MDHEN and CDR2 as SYDVKM. CDR3 residues: CASSLAGGETQYF. For the CDR3, the DNA is TGTGCCAGCAGTTTAGCGGGAGGGGAGACCCAGTACTTC.